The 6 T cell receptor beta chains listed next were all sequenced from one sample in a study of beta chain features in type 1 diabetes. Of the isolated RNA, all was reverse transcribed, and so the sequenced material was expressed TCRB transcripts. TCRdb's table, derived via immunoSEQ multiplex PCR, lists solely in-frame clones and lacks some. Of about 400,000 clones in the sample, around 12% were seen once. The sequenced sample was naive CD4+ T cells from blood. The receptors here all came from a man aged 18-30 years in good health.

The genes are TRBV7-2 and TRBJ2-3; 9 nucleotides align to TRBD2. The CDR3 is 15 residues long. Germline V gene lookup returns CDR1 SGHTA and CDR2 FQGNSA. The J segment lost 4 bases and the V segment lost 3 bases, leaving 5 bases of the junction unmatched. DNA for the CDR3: TGTGCCAGCAGCTTGCGAGCGGGAGGCTCAGATACGCAGTATTTT. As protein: CASSLRAGGSDTQYF.

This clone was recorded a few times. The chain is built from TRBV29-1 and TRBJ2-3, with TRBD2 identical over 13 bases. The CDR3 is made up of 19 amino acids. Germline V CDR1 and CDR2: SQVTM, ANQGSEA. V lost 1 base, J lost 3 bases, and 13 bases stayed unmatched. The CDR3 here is CSVEASHWTSGRRTDTQYF. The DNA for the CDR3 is TGCAGCGTTGAAGCATCACATTGGACTAGCGGGAGACGGACAGATACGCAGTATTTT.

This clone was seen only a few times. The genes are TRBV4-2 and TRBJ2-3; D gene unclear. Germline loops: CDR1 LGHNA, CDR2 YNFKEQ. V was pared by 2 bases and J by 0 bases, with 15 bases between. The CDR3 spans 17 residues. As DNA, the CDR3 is TGTGCCAGCAGCCAACTTGGGCCAGAAGCTAGCACAGATACGCAGTATTTT. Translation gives CASSQLGPEASTDTQYF.

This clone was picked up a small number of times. The CDR3 loop reads CAWSVSWGGQPQHF. DNA for the CDR3: TGTGCCTGGAGTGTTTCTTGGGGGGGACAGCCCCAGCATTTT. The J gene is TRBJ1-5, the V gene TRBV30; a weak D match, TRBD1 (5 bases). The V end was cut by 0 bases, the J end by 7 bases, with 13 bases between. This CDR3 spans 14 amino acids. Looked up from germline, CDR1 is GTSNPN and CDR2 is SVGIG (reference sequence). Using reference TRBV30 and TRBJ1-5 for the parts outside the CDR3, the full variable domain is SQTIHQWPATLVQPVGSPLSLECTVEGTSNPNLYWYRQAAGRGLQLLFYSVGIGQISSEVPQNLSASRPQDRQFILSSKKLLLSDSGFYLCAWSVSWGGQPQHFGDGTRLSIL.

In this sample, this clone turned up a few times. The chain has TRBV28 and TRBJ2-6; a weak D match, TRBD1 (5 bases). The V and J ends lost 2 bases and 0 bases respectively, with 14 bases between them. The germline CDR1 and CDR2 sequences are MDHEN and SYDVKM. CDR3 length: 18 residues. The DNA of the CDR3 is TGTGCCAGCAGTTTAGTGGGGCGGCCGGTCTCTGGGGCCAACGTCCTGACTTTC. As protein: CASSLVGRPVSGANVLTF. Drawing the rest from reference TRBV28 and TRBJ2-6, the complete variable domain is DVKVTQSSRYLVKRTGEKVFLECVQDMDHENMFWYRQDPGLGLRLIYFSYDVKMKEKGDIPEGYSVSREKKERFSLILESASTNQTSMYLCASSLVGRPVSGANVLTFGAGSRLTVL.

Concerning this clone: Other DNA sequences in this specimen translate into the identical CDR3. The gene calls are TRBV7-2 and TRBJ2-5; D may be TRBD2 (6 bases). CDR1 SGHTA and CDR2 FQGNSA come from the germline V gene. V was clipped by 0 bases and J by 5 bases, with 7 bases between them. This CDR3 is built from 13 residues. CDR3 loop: CASSLAGGETQYF. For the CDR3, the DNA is TGTGCCAGCAGCTTAGCGGGAGGTGAGACCCAGTACTTC.